A selection of T cell receptor beta chains follows, all from one sample in a study of CD8+ T cells in alopecia areata. The assay was immunoSEQ multiplex PCR, and TCRdb's table has in-frame clones only and misses some. The data contain 100,000 to 150,000 clones, over 50% of them singletons. The sample here was CD4+ T cells sorted from blood, taken at week 0. Receptors were obtained from a human donor with alopecia areata. Each CDR3 is given with its conserved first and last residue. A D gene is named only where the DNA matches it firmly.

d_call j_call v_call cdr3_aa
TRBD2 TRBJ2-2 TRBV6-5 CASSWEGIGNTGELFF
TRBD1 TRBJ1-2 TRBV6-4 CASSDRTGSNYGYTF
NA TRBJ1-5 TRBV5-6 CASSSRVGNQPQHF
TRBD1 TRBJ1-2 TRBV5-1 CASDGGGRGNYGYTF
NA TRBJ1-1 TRBV29-1 CSVGTGNTEAFF
NA TRBJ1-6 TRBV7-9 CASSPQGIDSPLHF
NA TRBJ1-2 TRBV27 CASSSGTGKGYGYTF
TRBD1 TRBJ1-4 TRBV7-9 CASSLMDRQGTNEKLFF
NA TRBJ2-3 TRBV28 CASSRTGHITDTQYF
NA TRBJ2-7 TRBV20-1 CSASRDYEQYF
NA TRBJ1-5 TRBV30 CASPRDNSFSNQPQHF
TRBD2 TRBJ2-1 TRBV18 CASSPPATSGRAQFF
TRBD1 TRBJ2-7 TRBV4-1 CASGRQGSYEQYF
TRBD1 TRBJ1-2 TRBV19 CASRTGTGYGYTF
TRBD1 TRBJ2-7 TRBV10-3 CAIRGDRGRYEQYF
NA TRBJ2-5 TRBV5-1 CASSQIMETQYF
TRBD2 TRBJ2-1 TRBV4-3 CASSQGLAGGPDEQFF
NA TRBJ2-7 TRBV7-2 CASSLAMGAQQYF